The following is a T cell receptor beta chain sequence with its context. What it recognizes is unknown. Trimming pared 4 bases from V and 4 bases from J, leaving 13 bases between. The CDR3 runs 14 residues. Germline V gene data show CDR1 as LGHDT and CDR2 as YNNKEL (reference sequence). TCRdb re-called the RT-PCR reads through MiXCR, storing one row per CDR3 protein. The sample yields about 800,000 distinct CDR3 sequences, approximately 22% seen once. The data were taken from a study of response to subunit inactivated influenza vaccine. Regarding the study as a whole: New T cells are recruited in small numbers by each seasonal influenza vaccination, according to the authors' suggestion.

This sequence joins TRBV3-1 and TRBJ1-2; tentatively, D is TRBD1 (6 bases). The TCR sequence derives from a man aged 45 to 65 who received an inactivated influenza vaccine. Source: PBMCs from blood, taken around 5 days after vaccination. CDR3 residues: CASSPGVGGYGYTF. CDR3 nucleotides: TGTGCCAGCAGCCCAGGGGTTGGAGGCTATGGCTACACCTTC.